This T cell receptor beta chain derives from a study of T cells in Graves' hyperthyroidism and ophthalmopathy (dated by TCRdb to the late 2010s). The study in broad terms: Peripheral blood was sampled at the time of initial diagnosis, prior to any treatment. A discovery cohort of roughly 100 patients, roughly 43 with Graves' ophthalmopathy and roughly 59 with stable Graves' hyperthyroidism, was used to find distinguishing TCR V-J signatures. Prospective prediction of ophthalmopathy was tested in an independent validation cohort of 18 hyperthyroidism patients and 17 patients who later progressed to ophthalmopathy. The roughly 90 discovery patients were divided at random into training and test sets in a 7:3 ratio. The study also compared thyroid tissue and blood T-cell repertoires from a handful of Graves' hyperthyroidism patients. After sampling, hyperthyroidism patients received methimazole starting at 30 mg daily, and ophthalmopathy patients received high-dose intravenous methylprednisolone. According to the paper, TCR Vbeta CDR3 sequencing was carried out on approximately 140 peripheral blood samples, which came from around 43 ophthalmopathy, 80 or so hyperthyroidism and roughly 17 progressor patients.

Broad study findings and their caveats: No statistical method was used to set the sample size in advance, and investigators knew the group allocation. Most expanded thyroid clonotypes (frequency above 0.001) were also found in blood, which suggests that blood repertoires may mirror thyroid immune responses. In validation, the model predicted progression to ophthalmopathy a median of 6.5 months before onset, with over 60% sensitivity and 72.22% specificity. Ophthalmopathy was separated from stable hyperthyroidism by a 13 V-J signature model, with roughly 88% sensitivity and roughly 81% specificity obtained in cross-validation and 80%/75% obtained in testing.

Stable Graves' hyperthyroidism was defined as no progression to ophthalmopathy during 18 months of follow-up. The hyperthyroidism patients were between 18 and 65 years old and newly diagnosed, with a disease duration of less than 2 months. Patients with uncontrolled infections, other autoimmune diseases, pregnancy or lactation were excluded. Diagnoses relied on clinical symptoms, serum thyroxine and TRAb, thyroid ultrasound and orbital computed tomography. PBMCs were isolated from more than 9 ml of fresh peripheral blood by Ficoll-Paque density gradient centrifugation. Total RNA was extracted using Trizol reagent, and RNA quality was assessed on an Agilent 2100 Bioanalyzer. CDR3 length: 15 amino acids, cysteine to phenylalanine. The sequence is cut down to CDR3 DNA, 45 bases in frame from base 1. V is reduced by 9 bases and J by 7 bases, leaving a spacing of 23 bases between them. The CDR1 and CDR2 encoded by the germline V gene (reference sequence) are SGHNT and YYREEE.

The TCR beta CDR3 regions were amplified from the RNA transcripts. For the first round of RT-PCR on the TCR CDR3, the HTBI primer set was used together with the Qiagen OneStep RT-PCR kit. Libraries were constructed in a second round of multiplex PCR, after which size selection and purification were performed. Libraries were sequenced paired-end with 100 bp reads on an Illumina HiSeq2000. Concerning the study's data processing: Raw data were processed with SOAPnuke, discarding reads with adapters, uncalled bases, mean Phred below 15, or no exact constant-primer or identifier match. COPE v1.2.5 was used to merge high-quality paired reads, and clonotypes were defined as unique nucleotide sequences. MiTCR v1.1 was used to align the clonotypes against IMGT TRBV, TRBD and TRBJ reference segments. Only V-J combinations with frequency above 0.0001, covering roughly 99% of repertoires, were analysed. A TCS score was defined as the ratio of F50 (clonal expansion) to E x V (chaos), with BLOSUM62-based TCRdist applied between CDR3 peptides within each V-J. Welch's t-statistics and random forest reduced roughly 540 V-J features to 10 to 15, which were used in a naive Bayes classifier (R e1071). TCRdb trimmed the raw reads at Q25, called clones with MiXCR and kept productive beta chains. Each entry is one CDR3 protein sequence, shown with its most common DNA and genes. The V and J calls follow TCRdb's processing rather than the paper's. In this sample the table shows around 480,000 distinct CDR3 sequences, approximately 15% of which occur a single time. In total, the top ten clones hold about 17% of the sample.

As to this clonotype: Its binding antigen is unknown. Per-base quality was not reported, and no clone a single base away is much larger than it.

Sequencing input: blood. This sequence was found in a woman in her late teens or twenties with Graves' hyperthyroidism. This sequence uses TRBV5-4 and TRBJ2-1, with no confident D gene call. The DNA reads as follows: TGTGCCACATCTCGGGCGCCCCGAAGTATAAATGAGCAGTTCTTC. Translated, this is CATSRAPRSINEQFF.